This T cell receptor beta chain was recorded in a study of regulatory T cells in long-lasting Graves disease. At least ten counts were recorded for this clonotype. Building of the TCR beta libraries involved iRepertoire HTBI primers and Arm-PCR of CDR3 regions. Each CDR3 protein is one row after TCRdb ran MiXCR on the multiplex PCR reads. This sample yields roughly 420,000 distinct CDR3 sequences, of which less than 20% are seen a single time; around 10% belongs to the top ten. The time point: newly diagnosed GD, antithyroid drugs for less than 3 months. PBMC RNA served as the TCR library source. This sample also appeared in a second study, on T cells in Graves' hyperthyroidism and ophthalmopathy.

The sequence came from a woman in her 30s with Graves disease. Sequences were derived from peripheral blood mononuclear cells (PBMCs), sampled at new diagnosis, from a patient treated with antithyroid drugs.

The CDR3 spells CSARPTTGVTEAFF. CDR3 sequence (DNA): TGCAGTGCTAGACCCACTACAGGGGTTACTGAAGCTTTCTTT. The gene calls are TRBV20-1 and TRBJ1-1, with 7 bases lining up with TRBD1. CDR3 length equals 14 residues. V was pared by 2 bases and J by 5 bases, with 8 bases of the junction left unmatched. Germline V gives CDR1 DFQATT, CDR2 SNEGSKA (reference sequence).